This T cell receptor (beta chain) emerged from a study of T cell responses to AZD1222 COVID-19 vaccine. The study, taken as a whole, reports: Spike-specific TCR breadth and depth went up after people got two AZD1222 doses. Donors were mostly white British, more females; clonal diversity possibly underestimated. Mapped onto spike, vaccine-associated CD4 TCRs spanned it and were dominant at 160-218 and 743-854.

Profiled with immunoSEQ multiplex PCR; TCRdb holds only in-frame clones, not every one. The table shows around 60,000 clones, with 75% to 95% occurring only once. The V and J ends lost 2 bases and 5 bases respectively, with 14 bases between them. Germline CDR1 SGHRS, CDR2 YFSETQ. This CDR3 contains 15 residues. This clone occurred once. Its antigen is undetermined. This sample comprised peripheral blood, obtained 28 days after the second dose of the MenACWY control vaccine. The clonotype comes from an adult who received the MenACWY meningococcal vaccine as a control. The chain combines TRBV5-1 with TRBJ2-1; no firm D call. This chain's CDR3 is CASSLPLVADNEQFF. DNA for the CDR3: TGCGCCAGCAGCTTACCCCTGGTAGCTGACAATGAGCAGTTCTTC.